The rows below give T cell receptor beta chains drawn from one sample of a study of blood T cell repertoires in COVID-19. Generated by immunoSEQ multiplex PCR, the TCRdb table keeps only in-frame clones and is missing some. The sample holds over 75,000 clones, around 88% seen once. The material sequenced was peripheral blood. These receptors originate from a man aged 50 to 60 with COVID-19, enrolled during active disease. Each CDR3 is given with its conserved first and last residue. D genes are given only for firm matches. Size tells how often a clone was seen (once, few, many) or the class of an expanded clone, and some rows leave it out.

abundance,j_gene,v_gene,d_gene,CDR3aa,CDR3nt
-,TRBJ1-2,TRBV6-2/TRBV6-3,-,CASSLGGETTYGYTF,TGTGCCAGCAGTTTAGGAGGAGAGACCACTTATGGCTACACCTTC
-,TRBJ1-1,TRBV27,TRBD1,CASSFTGGRGEAFF,TGTGCCAGCAGTTTCACAGGGGGGAGAGGTGAAGCTTTCTTT
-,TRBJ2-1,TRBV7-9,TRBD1,CASSLAGTDNEQFF,TGTGCCAGCAGCTTAGCCGGGACAGACAATGAGCAGTTCTTC
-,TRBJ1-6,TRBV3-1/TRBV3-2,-,CASSHEFVGSPLHF,TGTGCCAGCAGCCACGAGTTTGTCGGTTCACCCCTCCACTTT
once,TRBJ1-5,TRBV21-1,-,CASRHGAGGSNQPQHF,TGTGCCAGCAGACACGGGGCAGGGGGTAGCAATCAGCCCCAGCATTTT
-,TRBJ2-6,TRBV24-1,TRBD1,CATSESGTGTRGANVLTF,TGTGCCACCAGTGAGTCCGGGACAGGGACGAGAGGGGCCAACGTCCTGACTTTC
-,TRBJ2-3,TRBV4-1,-,CASSQGNRGTDTQYF,TGCGCCAGCAGCCAAGGGAACAGGGGCACAGATACGCAGTATTTT
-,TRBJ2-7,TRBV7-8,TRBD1,CASSLVGQGRNSYEQYF,TGTGCCAGCAGCTTAGTCGGACAGGGGCGAAACTCCTACGAGCAGTACTTC
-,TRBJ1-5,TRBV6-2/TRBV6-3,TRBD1,CASSTGTGVAGNQPQHF,TGTGCCAGCAGCACCGGGACAGGGGTCGCGGGCAATCAGCCCCAGCATTTT
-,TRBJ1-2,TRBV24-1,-,CATSDLRGVGYTF,TGTGCCACCAGTGATTTGCGGGGTGTAGGCTACACCTTC
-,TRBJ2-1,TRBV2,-,CASSGLPGGAINEQFF,TGTGCCAGCAGTGGATTACCGGGGGGCGCCATCAATGAGCAGTTCTTC
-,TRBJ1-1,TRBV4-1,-,CASSQDGGMNTEAFF,TGCGCCAGCAGCCAAGATGGAGGGATGAACACTGAAGCTTTCTTT
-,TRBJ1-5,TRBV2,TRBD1,CASSVLGTVRDQPQHF,TGTGCCAGCAGTGTTTTGGGGACAGTCCGAGATCAGCCCCAGCATTTT
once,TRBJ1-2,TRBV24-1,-,CATSEAGSGGYTF,TGTGCCACCAGTGAGGCGGGGAGCGGTGGCTACACCTTC
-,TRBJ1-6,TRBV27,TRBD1,CASRVDRGWNSPLHF,TGTGCCAGCAGGGTGGACAGGGGATGGAATTCACCCCTCCACTTT
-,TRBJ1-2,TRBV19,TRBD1,CASSPRDRPSTF,TGTGCCAGTAGTCCCCGGGACAGGCCCAGCACCTTC
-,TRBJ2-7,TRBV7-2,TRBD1,CASSLVTGGSYEQYF,TGTGCCAGCAGCTTAGTTACAGGGGGATCCTACGAGCAGTACTTC
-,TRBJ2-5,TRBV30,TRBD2,CAWSLLAGEETQYF,TGTGCCTGGAGTCTCCTAGCGGGGGAAGAGACCCAGTACTTC
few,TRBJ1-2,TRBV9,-,CASSLGTLNYGYTF,TGTGCCAGCAGCCTCGGGACACTTAACTATGGCTACACCTTC
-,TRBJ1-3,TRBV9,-,CASSPRAQGWSSGNTIYF,TGTGCCAGCAGCCCTCGGGCCCAGGGATGGAGCTCTGGAAACACCATATATTTT
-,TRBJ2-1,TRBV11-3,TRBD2,CASSLDLGSGGGPGNEQFF,TGTGCCAGCAGCTTAGACCTTGGGAGTGGCGGGGGTCCCGGGAATGAGCAGTTCTTC
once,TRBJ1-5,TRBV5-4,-,CASSLCQGIALEIIKPQHF,TGTGCCAGCAGCTTGTGTCAGGGGATCGCTTTAGAAATAATTAAGCCCCAGCATTTT